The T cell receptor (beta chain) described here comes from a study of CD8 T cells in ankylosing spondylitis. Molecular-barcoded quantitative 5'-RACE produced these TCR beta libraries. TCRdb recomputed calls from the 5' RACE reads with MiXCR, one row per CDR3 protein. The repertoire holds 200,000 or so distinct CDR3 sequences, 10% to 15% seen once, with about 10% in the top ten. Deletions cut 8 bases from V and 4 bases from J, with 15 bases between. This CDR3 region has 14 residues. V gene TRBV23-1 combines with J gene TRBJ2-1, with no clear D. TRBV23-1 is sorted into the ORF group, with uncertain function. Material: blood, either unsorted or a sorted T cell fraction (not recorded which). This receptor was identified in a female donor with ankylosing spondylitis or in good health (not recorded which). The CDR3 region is CASGPPDLYNEQFF. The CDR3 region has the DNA TGCGCCAGCGGTCCCCCCGACCTATACAATGAGCAGTTCTTC.